This is a list of T cell receptor beta chains from one sample in a study of CD8+ T cells in alopecia areata. Data came from immunoSEQ multiplex PCR; TCRdb stores just in-frame clones and leaves some out. The table includes 30,000 to 40,000 clones, about 74% detected once. The source material was NKG2D-low CD8+ T cells sorted from blood. The receptors shown here come from a human donor with alopecia areata. Both conserved end residues are part of each CDR3. The D gene is left open where the match is weak. Where a row states a size, it is once, few, many or the class of an expanded clone; other rows omit it.

D gene: NA; V gene: TRBV11-2; J gene: TRBJ2-2; clone size: NA; CDR3 protein: CASSLDPGAANTGELFF; CDR3 DNA: TGTGCCAGCAGCTTAGATCCAGGGGCGGCGAACACCGGGGAGCTGTTTTTT
D gene: NA; V gene: TRBV30; J gene: TRBJ1-2; clone size: NA; CDR3 protein: CAWMYNYGYTF; CDR3 DNA: TGTGCCTGGATGTATAACTATGGCTACACCTTC
D gene: TRBD2; V gene: TRBV6-4; J gene: TRBJ2-1; clone size: NA; CDR3 protein: CASSVFSGGHNEQFF; CDR3 DNA: TGTGCCAGCAGTGTATTTAGCGGGGGCCACAATGAGCAGTTCTTC
D gene: TRBD2; V gene: TRBV29-1; J gene: TRBJ2-3; clone size: NA; CDR3 protein: CSVGLAGVADTQYF; CDR3 DNA: TGCAGCGTGGGACTAGCGGGGGTAGCGGATACGCAGTATTTT
D gene: NA; V gene: TRBV5-6; J gene: TRBJ2-7; clone size: once; CDR3 protein: CASSLAGSPYEQYF; CDR3 DNA: TGTGCCAGCAGCTTGGCGGGTAGCCCCTACGAGCAGTACTTC
D gene: TRBD1; V gene: TRBV25-1; J gene: TRBJ2-3; clone size: NA; CDR3 protein: CASNPGTGGNTDTQYF; CDR3 DNA: TGTGCCAGCAACCCCGGGACAGGGGGTAACACAGATACGCAGTATTTT
D gene: NA; V gene: TRBV29-1; J gene: TRBJ2-1; clone size: NA; CDR3 protein: CSVRTSSYNEQFF; CDR3 DNA: TGCAGCGTAAGGACATCATCCTACAATGAGCAGTTCTTC
D gene: NA; V gene: TRBV15; J gene: TRBJ2-6; clone size: NA; CDR3 protein: CATGDRLNSGANVLTF; CDR3 DNA: TGTGCCACCGGCGACAGGCTCAACTCTGGGGCCAACGTCCTGACTTTC
D gene: NA; V gene: TRBV7-2; J gene: TRBJ2-7; clone size: NA; CDR3 protein: CASSSISSYEQYF; CDR3 DNA: TGTGCCAGCAGCTCAATATCCTCCTACGAGCAGTACTTC
D gene: NA; V gene: TRBV19; J gene: TRBJ2-3; clone size: few; CDR3 protein: CASSIGQRTDTQYF; CDR3 DNA: TGTGCCAGTAGTATTGGACAGCGCACAGATACGCAGTATTTT
D gene: TRBD2; V gene: TRBV19; J gene: TRBJ2-3; clone size: NA; CDR3 protein: CASSLREGHTDTQYF; CDR3 DNA: TGTGCCAGTAGTCTCCGGGAGGGCCACACAGATACGCAGTATTTT
D gene: NA; V gene: TRBV7-9; J gene: TRBJ2-2; clone size: NA; CDR3 protein: CASSFEGGELFF; CDR3 DNA: TGTGCCAGCAGCTTCGAAGGCGGGGAGCTGTTTTTT
D gene: NA; V gene: TRBV5-1; J gene: TRBJ2-3; clone size: NA; CDR3 protein: CASSLAPRELADTQYF; CDR3 DNA: TGCGCCAGCAGCTTGGCCCCAAGGGAGCTCGCAGATACGCAGTATTTT
D gene: NA; V gene: TRBV29-1; J gene: TRBJ1-4; clone size: NA; CDR3 protein: CSVGDLEKLFF; CDR3 DNA: TGCAGCGTTGGGGACTTAGAAAAACTGTTTTTT
D gene: TRBD1; V gene: TRBV29-1; J gene: TRBJ1-2; clone size: once; CDR3 protein: CSVEGAPQGGNYGYTF; CDR3 DNA: TGCAGCGTTGAAGGAGCCCCGCAGGGGGGGAACTATGGCTACACCTTC
D gene: NA; V gene: TRBV4-2; J gene: TRBJ2-3; clone size: once; CDR3 protein: CASSQEFSADTQYF; CDR3 DNA: TGTGCCAGCAGCCAAGAATTCTCCGCAGATACGCAGTATTTT
D gene: NA; V gene: TRBV6-6; J gene: TRBJ2-7; clone size: NA; CDR3 protein: CASSSEDGPSSYEQYF; CDR3 DNA: TGTGCCAGCAGTTCAGAGGACGGCCCAAGCTCCTACGAGCAGTACTTC
D gene: TRBD1; V gene: TRBV14; J gene: TRBJ2-5; clone size: NA; CDR3 protein: CASSPRPDRGETQYF; CDR3 DNA: TGTGCCAGCAGCCCTCGCCCGGACAGGGGAGAGACCCAGTACTTC
D gene: NA; V gene: TRBV6-4; J gene: TRBJ2-3; clone size: NA; CDR3 protein: CASSEGAGADTQYF; CDR3 DNA: TGTGCCAGCAGTGAGGGGGCGGGAGCAGATACGCAGTATTTT
D gene: TRBD2; V gene: TRBV30; J gene: TRBJ2-7; clone size: NA; CDR3 protein: CACATSGGFHEQYF; CDR3 DNA: TGTGCCTGCGCGACTAGCGGGGGGTTCCACGAGCAGTACTTC
D gene: TRBD2; V gene: TRBV11-2; J gene: TRBJ2-1; clone size: NA; CDR3 protein: CASSLGGLAGEGDEQFF; CDR3 DNA: TGTGCCAGCAGCTTAGGAGGACTAGCGGGAGAGGGGGATGAGCAGTTCTTC